Described below is a single T cell receptor (beta chain) sequence and its context. The sample is drawn from a study of control samples from healthy donors and cancer patients. This table comes from immunoSEQ multiplex PCR, and its TCRdb copy is limited to in-frame clones, with some not included. The table has 25,000 to 30,000 clones, 75% to 85% seen once; the top ten hold about 6.9%. Between the trimmed V and J ends, which lost 0 bases and 2 bases, there was a span of 13 bases. The CDR3 length is 16 residues. Germline CDR1 reads LGHNT; CDR2 reads FRNRAP. This chain joins TRBV12-5 and TRBJ2-5, with a weak D call TRBD2 (6 bases). This clonotype was sampled from a woman in her fifties or sixties with head and neck cancer. Sequenced input: PBMCs. The CDR3 is CASGLVTGLTQETQYF. The CDR3 bases are TGTGCTAGTGGTTTGGTAACGGGACTGACACAAGAGACCCAGTACTTC.